This TCR beta chain stems from a study of shared clonotypes between healthy human individuals. Method: immunoSEQ multiplex PCR; TCRdb's copy keeps in-frame clones and lacks some. The sample yields millions of clones, approximately 93% seen once. Trimming shortened V by 5 bases and J by 7 bases, and 14 bases separated the two germline ends. Per germline, CDR1 LNHDA and CDR2 SQIVND (reference sequence). There are 14 residues in the CDR3. J is TRBJ1-4 and V is TRBV19, with D uncertain. The sample comprised naive CD4+ T cells from PBMCs. Subset reported: CD45RA+ positively selected. The sequence came from a man younger than 35 in good health. Some clones in this sample may be carry-over from other donors' samples. CDR3 coding DNA: TGTGCCAGTAGTGCTACAGTTTACCCTGAAAAACTGTTTTTT. Its translation: CASSATVYPEKLFF.